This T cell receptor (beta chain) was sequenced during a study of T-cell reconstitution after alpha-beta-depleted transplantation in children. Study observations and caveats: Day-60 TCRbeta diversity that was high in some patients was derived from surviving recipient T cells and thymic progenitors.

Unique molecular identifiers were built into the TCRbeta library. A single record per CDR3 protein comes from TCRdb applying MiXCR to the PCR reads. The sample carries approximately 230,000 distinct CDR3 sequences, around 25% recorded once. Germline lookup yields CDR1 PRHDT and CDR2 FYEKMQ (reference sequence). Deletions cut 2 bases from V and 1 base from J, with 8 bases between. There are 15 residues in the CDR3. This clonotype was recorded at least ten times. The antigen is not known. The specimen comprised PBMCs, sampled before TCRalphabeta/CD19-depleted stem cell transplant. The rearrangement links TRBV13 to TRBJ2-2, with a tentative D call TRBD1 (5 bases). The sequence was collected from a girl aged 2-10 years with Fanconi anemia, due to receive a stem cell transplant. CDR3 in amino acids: CASSLRGMNTGELFF. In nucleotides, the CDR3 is TGTGCCAGCAGCTTAAGGGGAATGAACACCGGGGAGCTGTTTTTT.